This TCR beta chain was captured in a study of blood T cell repertoires in COVID-19. On the study more broadly: The cDNA or gDNA used as material had been derived from T cells, B-cell-depleted T cells, or PBMCs.

Data came from immunoSEQ multiplex PCR; TCRdb stores just in-frame clones and leaves some out. The data hold approximately 300,000 clones, with around 88% observed a single time. The junction had 16 bases not matched to a gene; V was cut back by 4 bases and J by 10 bases. This CDR3 has 16 amino acids. CDR1 is GTSNPN, CDR2 SVGIG, per germline (reference sequence). The TCR was taken from a man aged 25 to 40 with acute or convalescent COVID-19. The chain couples TRBV30 to TRBJ2-5; 12 bases match TRBD2. The sample was peripheral blood. The CDR3 loop reads CAWIPMGTSGPGGQYF. The CDR3 region has the DNA TGTGCCTGGATTCCGATGGGGACTAGCGGGCCTGGGGGCCAGTACTTC. Looking up the rest from reference TRBV30 and TRBJ2-5 gives the full variable domain: SQTIHQWPATLVQPVGSPLSLECTVEGTSNPNLYWYRQAAGRGLQLLFYSVGIGQISSEVPQNLSASRPQDRQFILSSKKLLLSDSGFYLCAWIPMGTSGPGGQYFGPGTRLLVL.